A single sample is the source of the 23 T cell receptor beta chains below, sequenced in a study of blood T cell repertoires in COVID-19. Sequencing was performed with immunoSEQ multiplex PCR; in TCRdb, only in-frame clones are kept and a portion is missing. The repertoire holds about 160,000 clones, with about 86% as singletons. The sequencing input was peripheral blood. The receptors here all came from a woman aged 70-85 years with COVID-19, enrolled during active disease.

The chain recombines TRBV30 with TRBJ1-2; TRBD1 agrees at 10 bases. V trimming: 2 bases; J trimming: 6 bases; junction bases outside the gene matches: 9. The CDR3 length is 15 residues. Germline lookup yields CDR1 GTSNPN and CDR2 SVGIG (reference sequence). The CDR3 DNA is TGTGCCTGGAGTTCAACCGGACAGGGGGTCAATGGCTACACCTTC. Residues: CAWSSTGQGVNGYTF.

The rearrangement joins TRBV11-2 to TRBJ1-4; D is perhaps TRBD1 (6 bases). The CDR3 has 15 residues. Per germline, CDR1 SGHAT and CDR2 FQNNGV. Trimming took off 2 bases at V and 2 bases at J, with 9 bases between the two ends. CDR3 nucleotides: TGTGCCAGCAGCTTAATTACAGGGACTAATGAAAAACTGTTTTTT. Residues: CASSLITGTNEKLFF.

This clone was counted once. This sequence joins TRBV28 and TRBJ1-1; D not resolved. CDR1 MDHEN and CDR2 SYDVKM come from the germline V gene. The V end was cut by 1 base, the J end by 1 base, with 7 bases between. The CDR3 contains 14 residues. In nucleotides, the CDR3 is TGTGCCAGCAGTTTATTTGCCGGGAACACTGAAGCTTTCTTT. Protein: CASSLFAGNTEAFF.

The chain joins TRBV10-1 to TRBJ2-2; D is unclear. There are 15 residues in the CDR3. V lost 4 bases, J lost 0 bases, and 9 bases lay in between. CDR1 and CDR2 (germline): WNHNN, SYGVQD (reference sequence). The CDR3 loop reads CASSVSNSNTGELFF. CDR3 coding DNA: TGCGCCAGCAGTGTCTCTAATTCGAACACCGGGGAGCTGTTTTTT.

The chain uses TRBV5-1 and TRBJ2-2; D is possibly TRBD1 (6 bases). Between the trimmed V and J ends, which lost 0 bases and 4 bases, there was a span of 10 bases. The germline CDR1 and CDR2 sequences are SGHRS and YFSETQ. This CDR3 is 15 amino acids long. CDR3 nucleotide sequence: TGCGCCAGCAGCTTGGGTACAGGGACCACCGGGGAGCTGTTTTTT. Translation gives CASSLGTGTTGELFF.

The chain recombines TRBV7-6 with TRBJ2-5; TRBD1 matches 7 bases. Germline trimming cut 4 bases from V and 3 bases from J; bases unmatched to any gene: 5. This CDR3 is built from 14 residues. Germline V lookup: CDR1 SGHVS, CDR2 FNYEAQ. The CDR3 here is CASSSRDSKETQYF. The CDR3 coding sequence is TGTGCCAGCAGCTCACGGGACAGCAAAGAGACCCAGTACTTC.

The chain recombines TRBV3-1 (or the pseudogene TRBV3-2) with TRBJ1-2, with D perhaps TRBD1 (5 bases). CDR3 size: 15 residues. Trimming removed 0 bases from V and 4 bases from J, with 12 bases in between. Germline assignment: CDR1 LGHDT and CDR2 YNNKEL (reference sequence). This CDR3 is CASSQDWGGFYGYTF. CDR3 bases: TGTGCCAGCAGCCAAGATTGGGGGGGGTTCTATGGCTACACCTTC.

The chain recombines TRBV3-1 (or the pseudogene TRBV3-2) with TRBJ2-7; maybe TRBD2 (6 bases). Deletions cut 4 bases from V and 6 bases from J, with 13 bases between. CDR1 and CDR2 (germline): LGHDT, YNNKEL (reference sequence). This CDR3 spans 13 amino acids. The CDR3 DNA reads TGTGCCAGCAGCCCGATGGGAGGCGGCGAGCAGTACTTC. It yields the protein CASSPMGGGEQYF.

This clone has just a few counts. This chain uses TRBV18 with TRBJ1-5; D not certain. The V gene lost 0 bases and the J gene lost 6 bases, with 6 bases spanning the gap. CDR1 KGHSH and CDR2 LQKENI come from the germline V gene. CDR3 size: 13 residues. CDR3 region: CASSPPGLQPQHF. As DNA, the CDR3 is TGTGCCAGCTCACCACCTGGACTTCAGCCCCAGCATTTT.

The CDR3 sequence: CASSQIHRGNTEAFF. The DNA of the CDR3 is TGTGCCAGCAGCCAGATTCACAGGGGGAACACTGAAGCTTTCTTT. The genes are TRBV7-3 and TRBJ1-1; the match to TRBD1 covers 7 bases. J gave up 1 base and V 5 bases, and 7 bases lay outside the gene matches. This CDR3 region has 15 residues. Germline assignment: CDR1 SGHTA and CDR2 FQGTGA.

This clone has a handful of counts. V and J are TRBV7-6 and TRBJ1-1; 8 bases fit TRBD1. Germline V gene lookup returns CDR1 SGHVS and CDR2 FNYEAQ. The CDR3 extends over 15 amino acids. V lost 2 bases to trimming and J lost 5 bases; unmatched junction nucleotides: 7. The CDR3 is CASSLTQGASTEAFF. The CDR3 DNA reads TGTGCCAGCAGCTTAACGCAGGGGGCGAGTACTGAAGCTTTCTTT.

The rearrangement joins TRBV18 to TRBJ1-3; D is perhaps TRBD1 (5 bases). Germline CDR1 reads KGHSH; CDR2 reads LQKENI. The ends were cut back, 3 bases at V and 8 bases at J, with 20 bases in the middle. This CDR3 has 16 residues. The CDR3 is CASSPRPGPHRDTIYF. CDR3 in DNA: TGTGCCAGCTCACCGAGGCCAGGGCCCCACCGGGACACCATATATTTT.

The CDR3 sequence is CASSSPGQGVTEAFF. Here the CDR3 DNA reads TGCGCCAGCAGCTCGCCGGGACAGGGAGTGACTGAAGCTTTCTTT. The rearrangement links TRBV5-1 to TRBJ1-1; 9 bases are a match to TRBD1. The CDR3 has 15 amino acids. Germline-derived CDR1 and CDR2 are SGHRS and YFSETQ. V gave up 3 bases and J gave up 5 bases; unmatched junction bases: 8.

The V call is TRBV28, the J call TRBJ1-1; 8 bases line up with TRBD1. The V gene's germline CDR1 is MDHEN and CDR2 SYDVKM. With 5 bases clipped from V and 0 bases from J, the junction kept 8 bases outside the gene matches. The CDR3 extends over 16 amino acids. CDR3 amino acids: CASSGGTGAMNTEAFF. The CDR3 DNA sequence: TGTGCCAGCAGTGGAGGGACAGGCGCGATGAACACTGAAGCTTTCTTT. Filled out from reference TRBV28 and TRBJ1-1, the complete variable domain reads DVKVTQSSRYLVKRTGEKVFLECVQDMDHENMFWYRQDPGLGLRLIYFSYDVKMKEKGDIPEGYSVSREKKERFSLILESASTNQTSMYLCASSGGTGAMNTEAFFGQGTRLTVV.

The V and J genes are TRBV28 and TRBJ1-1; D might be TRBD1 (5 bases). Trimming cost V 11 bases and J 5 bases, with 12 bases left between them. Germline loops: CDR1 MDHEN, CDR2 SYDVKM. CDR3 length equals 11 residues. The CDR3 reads CAVRRGTEAFF. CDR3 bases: TGTGCCGTCCGGAGGGGTACTGAAGCTTTCTTT.

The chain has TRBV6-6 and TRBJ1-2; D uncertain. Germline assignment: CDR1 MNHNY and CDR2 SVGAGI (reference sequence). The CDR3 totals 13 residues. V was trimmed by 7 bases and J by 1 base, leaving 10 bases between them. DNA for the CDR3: TGTGCCAGCAACACCGGAGGTAACTATGGCTACACCTTC. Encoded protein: CASNTGGNYGYTF.

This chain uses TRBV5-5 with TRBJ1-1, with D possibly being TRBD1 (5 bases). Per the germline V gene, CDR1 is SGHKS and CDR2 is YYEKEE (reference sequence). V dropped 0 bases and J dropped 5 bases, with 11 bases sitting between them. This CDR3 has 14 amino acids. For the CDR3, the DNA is TGTGCCAGCAGCTTGGGTGGGGGGGTGACTGAAGCTTTCTTT. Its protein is CASSLGGGVTEAFF.

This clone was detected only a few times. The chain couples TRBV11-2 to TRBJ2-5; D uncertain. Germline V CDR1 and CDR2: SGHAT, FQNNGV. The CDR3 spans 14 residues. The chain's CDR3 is CATSLDWQQETQYF. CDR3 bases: TGTGCTACCAGCTTAGATTGGCAGCAAGAGACCCAGTACTTC.

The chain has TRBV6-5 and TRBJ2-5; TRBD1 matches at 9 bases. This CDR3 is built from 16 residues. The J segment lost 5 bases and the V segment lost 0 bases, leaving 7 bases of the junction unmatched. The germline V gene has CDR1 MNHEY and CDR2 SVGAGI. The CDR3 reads CASSYSGTGNGETQYF. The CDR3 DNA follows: TGTGCCAGCAGTTACTCCGGGACAGGGAACGGTGAGACCCAGTACTTC.

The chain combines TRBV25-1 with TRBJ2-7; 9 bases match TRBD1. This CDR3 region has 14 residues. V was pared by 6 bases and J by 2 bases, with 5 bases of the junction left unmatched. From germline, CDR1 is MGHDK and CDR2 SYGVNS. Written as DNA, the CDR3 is TGTGCCAGCAGGGGGACAGGGCGGGCCTACGAGCAGTACTTC. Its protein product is CASRGTGRAYEQYF.

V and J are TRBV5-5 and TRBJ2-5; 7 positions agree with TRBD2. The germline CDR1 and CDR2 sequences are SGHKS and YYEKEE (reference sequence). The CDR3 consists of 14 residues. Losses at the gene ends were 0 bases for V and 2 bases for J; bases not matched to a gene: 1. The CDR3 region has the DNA TGTGCCAGCAGCTTGGTGGGGGGGCAAGAGACCCAGTACTTC. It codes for CASSLVGGQETQYF.

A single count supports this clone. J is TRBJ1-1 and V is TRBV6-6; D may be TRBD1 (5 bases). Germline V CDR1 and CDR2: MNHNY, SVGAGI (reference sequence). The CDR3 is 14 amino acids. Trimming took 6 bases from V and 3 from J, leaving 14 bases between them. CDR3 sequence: CASSQLGAHTEAFF. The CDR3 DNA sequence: TGTGCCAGCAGCCAGCTAGGGGCCCACACTGAAGCTTTCTTT.

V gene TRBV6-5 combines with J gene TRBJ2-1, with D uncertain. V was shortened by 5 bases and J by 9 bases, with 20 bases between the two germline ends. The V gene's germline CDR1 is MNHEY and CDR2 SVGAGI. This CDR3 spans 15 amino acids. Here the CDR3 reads CASSPGSMPRREQFF. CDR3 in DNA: TGTGCCAGCAGTCCCGGGTCCATGCCCAGACGTGAGCAGTTCTTC.